A single sample is the source of the 20 T cell receptor beta chains below, sequenced in a study of CD8+ T cells in alopecia areata. Following extraction, RNA underwent reverse transcription to cDNA, which served as the sequencing template. TCRdb keeps only in-frame clones here, not all; method: immunoSEQ multiplex PCR. The data contain 150,000 to 200,000 clones, roughly 50% of them seen just once; the ten biggest clones take up less than 5%. The material sequenced was CD4+ T cells sorted from blood. The receptors were sampled from a human donor in good health.

The V and J genes are TRBV7-2 and TRBJ1-1, with 8 bases that match TRBD1. The length of the CDR3 is 15 residues. Germline loops: CDR1 SGHTA, CDR2 FQGNSA. V dropped 3 bases and J dropped 6; count of bases not matched to a gene: 9. Written as DNA, the CDR3 is TGTGCCAGCAGCTTCACCCGGACAGGGTTGGCTGAAGCTTTCTTT. As protein: CASSFTRTGLAEAFF.

CDR3 residues: CASSLIRSGGAGGYTF. CDR3 coding DNA: TGTGCCAGCAGCTTAATACGGTCCGGGGGCGCGGGAGGCTACACCTTC. The V gene is TRBV11-2, the J gene TRBJ1-2; D possibly corresponds to TRBD1 (6 bases). CDR1 is SGHAT, CDR2 FQNNGV, per germline. This CDR3 has 16 amino acids. Trimming removed 2 bases from V and 8 bases from J, with 21 bases in between.

The gene calls are TRBV6-5 and TRBJ2-5; D is possibly TRBD1 (6 bases). Trimming stripped 5 bases from V and 1 base from J, with 11 bases between. Germline CDR1 and CDR2: MNHEY and SVGAGI. The CDR3 sequence is 14 residues long. DNA for the CDR3: TGTGCCAGCAGTAGGAGACAGGTCCAAGAGACCCAGTACTTC. Amino acid sequence: CASSRRQVQETQYF.

The rearrangement uses TRBV14 and TRBJ2-7; maybe TRBD2 (6 bases). The CDR3 is 15 amino acids. V lost 4 bases and J 3 bases, leaving 16 bases between the germline ends. Germline CDR1 reads SGHDN; CDR2 reads FVKESK. CDR3 in DNA: TGTGCCAGCAGCCCCCGGGGTAGGAGGGGCTACGAGCAGTACTTC. Translation: CASSPRGRRGYEQYF.

The V call is TRBV1, the J call TRBJ2-2; TRBD1, as called in the table, went unchecked against the DNA. TRBV1 is classified as a pseudogene. The CDR3 length is 14 residues. CDR3 residues: CTSSQDRHTGELFF. The CDR3 DNA sequence: TGCACCAGCAGCCAAGACAGGCACACCGGGGAGCTGTTTTTT.

This clone has just a few counts. The gene calls are TRBV29-1 and TRBJ2-7; TRBD2 agrees at 13 bases. Germline CDR1 and CDR2: SQVTM and ANQGSEA. The CDR3 has 14 amino acids. J was trimmed by 6 bases and V by 4 bases; bases with no gene match: 6. The CDR3 is CSVGGLAGSTEQYF. The CDR3 region has the DNA TGCAGCGTTGGGGGACTAGCGGGGTCTACCGAGCAGTACTTC.

V and J are TRBV6-5 and TRBJ1-1, with TRBD1 matching 8 bases. Trimming cost V 6 bases and J 7 bases; bases outside gene matches: 7. CDR3 length: 13 amino acids. Germline loops: CDR1 MNHEY, CDR2 SVGAGI. This chain's CDR3 is CASSRTGIGEAFF. Written as DNA, the CDR3 is TGTGCCAGCAGCAGGACAGGGATCGGTGAAGCTTTCTTT.

A few counts support this clone. V is TRBV18 and J is TRBJ2-5, with 7 bases aligning to TRBD2. With 3 bases clipped from V and 4 bases from J, the junction kept 11 bases outside the gene matches. This CDR3 region has 16 residues. Germline assignment: CDR1 KGHSH and CDR2 LQKENI. The CDR3 coding sequence is TGTGCCAGCTCACCGATTTGGCGGGAGCCTCGAGAGACCCAGTACTTC. Its protein product is CASSPIWREPRETQYF.

The chain uses TRBV2 and TRBJ2-3, with 14 nucleotides matching TRBD2. Unmatched junction bases numbered 10, after V lost 6 bases and J lost 5 bases. Germline values: CDR1 SNHLY, CDR2 FYNNEI. The CDR3 loop spans 17 amino acids. CDR3 DNA: TGTGCCAGCAGGCCCGGGACTAGCGGGAGTCGCGTAGATACGCAGTATTTT. Its translation is CASRPGTSGSRVDTQYF.

This clone was seen only a few times. The rearrangement uses TRBV25-1 and TRBJ2-7, with TRBD1 matching over 8 bases. The CDR3 has 15 amino acids. From germline, CDR1 is MGHDK and CDR2 SYGVNS. The junction had 6 bases not matched to a gene; V was cut back by 1 base and J by 4 bases. The CDR3 bases are TGTGCCAGCAGTGAATCGGCCAGGGGGCTGTACGAGCAGTACTTC. As protein: CASSESARGLYEQYF.

The chain has TRBV11-2 and TRBJ2-3; D not resolved. CDR3 length: 14 amino acids. Germline V gene data show CDR1 as SGHAT and CDR2 as FQNNGV. The germline V and J ends were trimmed by 5 bases and 0 bases, with 9 bases remaining between them. Here the CDR3 DNA reads TGTGCCAGCAGCACCACGTTTAGCACAGATACGCAGTATTTT. Its protein is CASSTTFSTDTQYF.

The CDR3 loop is CASSASWAVETQYF. The CDR3 nucleotides are TGTGCCAGCAGCGCCTCGTGGGCTGTAGAGACCCAGTACTTC. The chain uses TRBV9 and TRBJ2-5; D gene unclear. Germline V gives CDR1 SGDLS, CDR2 YYNGEE. There are 14 residues in the CDR3. Trimming left V 3 bases short and J 4 bases short, with 13 bases between.

This clone was found a few times. The chain uses TRBV25-1 and TRBJ2-5; D gene uncertain. The V end lost 2 bases, the J end lost 5 bases, and 12 bases lay between the germline ends. The CDR3 loop spans 14 amino acids. Germline CDR1 is MGHDK and CDR2 is SYGVNS. This CDR3 is CASSEGSGKETQYF. CDR3 bases: TGTGCCAGCAGTGAAGGCAGTGGAAAGGAGACCCAGTACTTC.

This chain connects TRBV29-1 to TRBJ2-1; 8 bases line up with TRBD1. Per the germline V gene, CDR1 is SQVTM and CDR2 is ANQGSEA. This CDR3 contains 12 residues. J was trimmed by 10 bases and V by 4 bases; bases with no gene match: 6. The CDR3 DNA sequence: TGCAGCGTTGGGACAGGGCCTCGAGAGCAGTTCTTC. Translating gives CSVGTGPREQFF.

A few counts support this clone. The chain has TRBV19 and TRBJ1-4; D uncertain. Germline assignment: CDR1 LNHDA and CDR2 SQIVND (reference sequence). Trimming shortened V by 4 bases and J by 13 bases, and 16 bases separated the two germline ends. The CDR3 runs to 13 residues. The CDR3 is CASSKGSVMRLFF. The CDR3 DNA reads as TGTGCCAGTAGTAAAGGGTCGGTGATGAGACTGTTTTTT. The whole variable domain, remainder taken from reference TRBV19 and TRBJ1-4, is DGGITQSPKYLFRKEGQNVTLSCEQNLNHDAMYWYRQDPGQGLRLIYYSQIVNDFQKGDIAEGYSVSREKKESFPLTVTSAQKNPTAFYLCASSKGSVMRLFFGSGTQLSVL.

The chain links TRBV29-1 to TRBJ2-3, with D uncertain. CDR1 and CDR2 (germline): SQVTM, ANQGSEA. V lost 2 bases and J lost 5, with 14 bases in between. The CDR3 is 14 residues long. The CDR3 DNA follows: TGCAGCGTTGAACGGTTGGCAGGAAGAGATACGCAGTATTTT. Translated: CSVERLAGRDTQYF.

This clone showed up just a few times. The rearrangement joins TRBV4-1 to TRBJ2-2; D is uncertain. This CDR3 comprises 14 residues. With 0 bases removed from V and 4 bases from J, the gap between germline ends came to 6 bases. Germline V gene data show CDR1 as MGHRA and CDR2 as YSYEKL. The CDR3 is CASSQDQITGELFF. The CDR3 nucleotides read TGCGCCAGCAGCCAAGATCAGATCACCGGGGAGCTGTTTTTT.

This clone showed up just once. J is TRBJ1-6 and V is TRBV11-2; D uncertain. V was pared by 5 bases and J by 9 bases, with 8 bases between. Looked up from germline, CDR1 is SGHAT and CDR2 is FQNNGV. There are 12 residues in the CDR3. DNA for the CDR3: TGTGCCAGCAGCCTCCCCGGTTCACCCCTCCACTTT. Encoded protein: CASSLPGSPLHF. The variable domain in full, completed from reference TRBV11-2 and TRBJ1-6, reads EAGVAQSPRYKIIEKRQSVAFWCNPISGHATLYWYQQILGQGPKLLIQFQNNGVVDDSQLPKDRFSAERLKGVDSTLKIQPAKLEDSAVYLCASSLPGSPLHFGNGTRLTVT.

The chain combines TRBV29-1 with TRBJ2-7, with a weak D call TRBD1 (5 bases). The CDR3 runs to 11 residues. Germline values: CDR1 SQVTM, CDR2 ANQGSEA. Deletions cut 6 bases from V and 4 bases from J, with 10 bases between. The CDR3, as DNA: TGCAGCGTCCTAGGGGCTTACGAGCAGTACTTC. This translates into CSVLGAYEQYF.

The chain is built from TRBV30 and TRBJ1-4, with 10 positions matching TRBD1. Trimming took 2 bases from V and 2 from J; bases not matched to a gene: 8. Germline V gene data show CDR1 as GTSNPN and CDR2 as SVGIG (reference sequence). This CDR3 region has 17 residues. The CDR3 DNA reads as TGTGCCTGGAGTTCCCCGGGACAGGGGAGGACTAATGAAAAACTGTTTTTT. Its translation: CAWSSPGQGRTNEKLFF.